This TCR beta chain was recorded in a study of shared clonotypes between healthy human individuals. This was a deep-level run. The table came from immunoSEQ multiplex PCR; TCRdb's copy has only in-frame clones and leaves some out. The table records just over 2,000,000 clones, about 95% of them present only once. The CDR3 is made up of 13 amino acids. Germline lookup yields CDR1 SGHTA and CDR2 FQGTGA. The germline V and J ends were trimmed by 3 bases and 4 bases, with 7 bases remaining between them. This receptor was obtained from a man younger than 35 in good health. Material: naive CD4+ T cells sorted from blood. This sample's subset: CD45RA+ positively selected. The gene calls are TRBV7-3 and TRBJ2-1; maybe TRBD2 (5 bases). CDR3 loop: CASSFGLYNEQFF. The CDR3 DNA reads as TGTGCCAGCAGCTTTGGACTTTACAATGAGCAGTTCTTC.